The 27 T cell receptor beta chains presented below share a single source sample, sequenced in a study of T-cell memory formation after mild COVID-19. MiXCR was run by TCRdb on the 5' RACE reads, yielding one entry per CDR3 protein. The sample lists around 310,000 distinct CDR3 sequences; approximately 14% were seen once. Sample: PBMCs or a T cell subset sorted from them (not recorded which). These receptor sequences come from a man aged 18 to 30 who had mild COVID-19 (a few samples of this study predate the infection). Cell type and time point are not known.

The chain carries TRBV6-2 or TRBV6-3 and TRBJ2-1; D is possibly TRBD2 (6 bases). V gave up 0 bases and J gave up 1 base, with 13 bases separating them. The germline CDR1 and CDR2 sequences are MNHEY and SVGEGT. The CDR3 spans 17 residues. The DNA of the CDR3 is TGTGCCAGCAGTTACTCGATATTGGGGGGATCCTACAATGAGCAGTTCTTC. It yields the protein CASSYSILGGSYNEQFF.

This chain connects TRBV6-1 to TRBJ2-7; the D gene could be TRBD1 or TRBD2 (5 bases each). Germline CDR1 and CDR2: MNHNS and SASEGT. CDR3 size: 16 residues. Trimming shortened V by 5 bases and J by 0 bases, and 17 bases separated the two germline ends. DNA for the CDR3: TGTGCCAGCAGTTCAGGGACCGGGACGGACTCCTACGAGCAGTACGTC. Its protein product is CASSSGTGTDSYEQYV.

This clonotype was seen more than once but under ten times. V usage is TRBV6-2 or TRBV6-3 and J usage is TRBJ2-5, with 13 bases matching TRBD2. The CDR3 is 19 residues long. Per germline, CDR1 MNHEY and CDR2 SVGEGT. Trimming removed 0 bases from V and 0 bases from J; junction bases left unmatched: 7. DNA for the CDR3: TGTGCCAGCAGTTACTCGACTAGCGGGGGGCCTGCGTACCAAGAGACCCAGTACTTC. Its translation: CASSYSTSGGPAYQETQYF.

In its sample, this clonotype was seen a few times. CDR3 amino acids: CASSQETSEQPQHF. In DNA, the CDR3 is TGTGCCAGCAGCCAAGAAACCAGTGAGCAGCCCCAGCATTTT. The V and J genes are TRBV3-1 and TRBJ1-5; no firm D call. Germline V gene sequence: CDR1 LGHDT, CDR2 YNNKEL (reference sequence). CDR3 length: 14 amino acids. Deletions cut 0 bases from V and 7 bases from J, with 10 bases between.

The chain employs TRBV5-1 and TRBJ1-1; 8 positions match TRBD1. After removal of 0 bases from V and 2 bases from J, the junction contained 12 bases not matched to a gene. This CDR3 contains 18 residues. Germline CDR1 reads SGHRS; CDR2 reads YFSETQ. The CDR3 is CASSLGLQGAENNTEAFF. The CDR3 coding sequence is TGCGCCAGCAGCTTGGGTTTGCAGGGGGCTGAGAATAACACTGAAGCTTTCTTT.

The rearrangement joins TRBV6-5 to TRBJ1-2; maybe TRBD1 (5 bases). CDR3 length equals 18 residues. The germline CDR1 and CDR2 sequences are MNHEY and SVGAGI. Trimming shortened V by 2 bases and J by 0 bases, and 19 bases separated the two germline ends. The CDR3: CASSYLIETATTNYGYTF. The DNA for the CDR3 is TGTGCCAGCAGTTACCTCATCGAGACAGCTACAACTAACTATGGCTACACCTTC.

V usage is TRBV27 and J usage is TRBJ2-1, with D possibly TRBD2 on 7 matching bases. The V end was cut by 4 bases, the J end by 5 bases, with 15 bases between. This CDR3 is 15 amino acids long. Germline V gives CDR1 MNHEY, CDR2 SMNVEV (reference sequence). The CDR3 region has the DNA TGTGCCAGCAGTTCTGCCGCGGGGGCGAACAATGAGCAGTTCTTC. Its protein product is CASSSAAGANNEQFF.

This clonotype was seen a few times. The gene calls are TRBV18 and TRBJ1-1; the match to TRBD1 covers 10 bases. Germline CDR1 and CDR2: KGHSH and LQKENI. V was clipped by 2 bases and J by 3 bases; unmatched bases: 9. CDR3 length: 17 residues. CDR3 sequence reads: CASSPGRQGARDTEAFF. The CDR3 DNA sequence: TGTGCCAGCTCACCAGGGAGACAGGGGGCAAGGGACACTGAAGCTTTCTTT.

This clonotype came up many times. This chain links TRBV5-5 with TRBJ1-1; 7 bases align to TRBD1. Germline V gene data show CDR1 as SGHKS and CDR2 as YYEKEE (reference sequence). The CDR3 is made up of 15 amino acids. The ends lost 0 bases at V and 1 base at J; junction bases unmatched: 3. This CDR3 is CASSLEGQWNTEAFF. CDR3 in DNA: TGTGCCAGCAGCTTGGAGGGACAGTGGAACACTGAAGCTTTCTTT.

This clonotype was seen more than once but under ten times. CDR3 in amino acids: CASSAGGSTYNEQFF. The CDR3 DNA sequence: TGTGCCAGCAGCGCCGGCGGGTCAACCTACAATGAGCAGTTCTTC. The rearrangement links TRBV9 to TRBJ2-1, with D possibly TRBD2 on 5 matching bases. The CDR3 covers 15 residues. Germline lookup yields CDR1 SGDLS and CDR2 YYNGEE. Deletions cut 3 bases from V and 2 bases from J, with 12 bases between.

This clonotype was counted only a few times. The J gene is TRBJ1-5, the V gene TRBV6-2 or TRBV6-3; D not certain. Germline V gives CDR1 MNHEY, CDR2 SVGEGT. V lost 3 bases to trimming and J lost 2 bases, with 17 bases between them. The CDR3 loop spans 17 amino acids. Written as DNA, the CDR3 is TGTGCCAGCAGTTATGGACTGGTCGCAAATGGCAATCAGCCCCAGCATTTT. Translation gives CASSYGLVANGNQPQHF.

The CDR3 loop reads CASASGGEETQYF. In DNA form, the CDR3 reads TGTGCCAGCGCTAGCGGGGGTGAAGAGACCCAGTACTTC. This chain connects TRBV7-2 to TRBJ2-5; 10 nucleotides match TRBD2. The CDR3 covers 13 residues. Germline CDR1 is SGHTA and CDR2 is FQGNSA. V was pared by 8 bases and J by 3 bases, with 3 bases of the junction left unmatched.

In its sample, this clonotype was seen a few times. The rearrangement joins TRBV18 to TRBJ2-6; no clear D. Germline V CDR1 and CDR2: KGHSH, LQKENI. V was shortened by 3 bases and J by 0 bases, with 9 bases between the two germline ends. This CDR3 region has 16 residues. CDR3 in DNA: TGTGCCAGCTCACCCTCGCGTAGCTCTGGGGCCAACGTCCTGACTTTC. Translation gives CASSPSRSSGANVLTF.

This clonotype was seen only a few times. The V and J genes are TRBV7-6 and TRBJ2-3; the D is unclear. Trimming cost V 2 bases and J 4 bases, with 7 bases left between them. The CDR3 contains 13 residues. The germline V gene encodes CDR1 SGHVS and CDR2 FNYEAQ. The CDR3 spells CASSLRQADTQYF. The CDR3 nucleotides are TGTGCCAGCAGCTTACGGCAGGCAGATACGCAGTATTTT.

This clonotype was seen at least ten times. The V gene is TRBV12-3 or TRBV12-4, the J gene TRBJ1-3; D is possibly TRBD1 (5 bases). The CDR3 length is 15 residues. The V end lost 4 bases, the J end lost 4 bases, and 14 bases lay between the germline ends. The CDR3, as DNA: TGTGCCAGCAGTTCGGTCACAGGAGCCGGAAACACCATATATTTT. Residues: CASSSVTGAGNTIYF.

The CDR3 protein is CAWSLSNTEAFF. CDR3 in DNA: TGTGCCTGGAGCTTGTCAAACACTGAAGCTTTCTTT. The chain couples TRBV30 to TRBJ1-1; D is unclear. Germline V gene data show CDR1 as GTSNPN and CDR2 as SVGIG (reference sequence). The CDR3 extends over 12 amino acids. V shed 3 bases and J shed 2 bases, with 7 bases lying between them.

The CDR3 loop reads CASSLTDTHYNEQFF. CDR3 DNA sequence: TGCGCCAGCAGCTTGACGGACACCCACTACAATGAGCAGTTCTTC. V is TRBV5-1 and J is TRBJ2-1, with TRBD1 as a possible D gene (5 bases). The ends were cut back, 1 base at V and 3 bases at J, with 11 bases in the middle. This CDR3 contains 15 residues. In germline, CDR1 is SGHRS, CDR2 YFSETQ. Full variable domain (missing parts from reference TRBV5-1 and TRBJ2-1): KAGVTQTPRYLIKTRGQQVTLSCSPISGHRSVSWYQQTPGQGLQFLFEYFSETQRNKGNFPGRFSGRQFSNSRSEMNVSTLELGDSALYLCASSLTDTHYNEQFFGPGTRLTVL.

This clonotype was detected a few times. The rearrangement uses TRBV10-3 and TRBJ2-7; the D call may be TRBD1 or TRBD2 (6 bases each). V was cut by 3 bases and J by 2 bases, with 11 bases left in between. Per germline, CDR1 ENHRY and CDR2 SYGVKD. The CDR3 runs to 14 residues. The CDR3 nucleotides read TGTGCCATCAGTGACGGGGGCAGCGCCTACGAGCAGTACTTC. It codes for CAISDGGSAYEQYF.

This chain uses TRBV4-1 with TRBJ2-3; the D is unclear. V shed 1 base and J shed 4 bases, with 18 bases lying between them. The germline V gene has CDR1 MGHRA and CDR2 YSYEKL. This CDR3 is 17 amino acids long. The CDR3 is CASSQAFGQVRADTQYF. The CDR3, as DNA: TGCGCCAGCAGCCAAGCATTCGGGCAGGTCCGAGCAGATACGCAGTATTTT.

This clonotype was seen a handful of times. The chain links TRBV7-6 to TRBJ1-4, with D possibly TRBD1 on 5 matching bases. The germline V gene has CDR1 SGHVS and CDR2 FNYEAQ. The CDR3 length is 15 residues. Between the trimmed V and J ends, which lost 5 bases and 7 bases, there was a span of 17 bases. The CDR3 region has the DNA TGTGCCAGCAGCCCATATTCGGGGGAGCTTGAAAAACTGTTTTTT. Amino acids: CASSPYSGELEKLFF.

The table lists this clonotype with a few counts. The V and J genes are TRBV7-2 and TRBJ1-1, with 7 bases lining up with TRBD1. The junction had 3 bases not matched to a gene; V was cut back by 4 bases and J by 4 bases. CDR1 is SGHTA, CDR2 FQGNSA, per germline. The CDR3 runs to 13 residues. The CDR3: CASSYTGATEAFF. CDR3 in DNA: TGTGCCAGCAGCTATACAGGGGCCACTGAAGCTTTCTTT.

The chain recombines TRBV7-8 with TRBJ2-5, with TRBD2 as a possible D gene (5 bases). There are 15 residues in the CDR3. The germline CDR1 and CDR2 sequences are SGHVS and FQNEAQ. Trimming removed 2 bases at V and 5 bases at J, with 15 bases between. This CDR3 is CASSLRTAGGETQYF. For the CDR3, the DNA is TGTGCCAGCAGCTTAAGGACCGCGGGTGGCGAGACCCAGTACTTC.

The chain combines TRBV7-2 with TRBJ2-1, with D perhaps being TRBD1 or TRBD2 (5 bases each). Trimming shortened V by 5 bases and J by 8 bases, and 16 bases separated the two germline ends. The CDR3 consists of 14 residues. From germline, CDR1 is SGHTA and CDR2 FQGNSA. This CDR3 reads CASSPGTSYDEQFF. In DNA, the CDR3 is TGTGCCAGCAGCCCCGGGACGTCTTACGATGAGCAGTTCTTC.

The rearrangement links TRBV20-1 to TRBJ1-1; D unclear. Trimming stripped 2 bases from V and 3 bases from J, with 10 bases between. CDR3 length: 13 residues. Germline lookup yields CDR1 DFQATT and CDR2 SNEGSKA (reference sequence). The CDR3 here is CSARRPDHTEAFF. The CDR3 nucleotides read TGCAGTGCTAGAAGGCCGGACCACACTGAAGCTTTCTTT.

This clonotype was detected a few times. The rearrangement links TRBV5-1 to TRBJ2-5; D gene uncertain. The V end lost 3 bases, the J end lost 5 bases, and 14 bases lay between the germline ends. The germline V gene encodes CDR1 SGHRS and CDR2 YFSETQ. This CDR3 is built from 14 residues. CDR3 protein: CASSSLVAWETQYF. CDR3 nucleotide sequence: TGCGCCAGCAGCTCTCTTGTGGCGTGGGAGACCCAGTACTTC. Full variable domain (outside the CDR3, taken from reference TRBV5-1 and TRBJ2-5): KAGVTQTPRYLIKTRGQQVTLSCSPISGHRSVSWYQQTPGQGLQFLFEYFSETQRNKGNFPGRFSGRQFSNSRSEMNVSTLELGDSALYLCASSSLVAWETQYFGPGTRLLVL.

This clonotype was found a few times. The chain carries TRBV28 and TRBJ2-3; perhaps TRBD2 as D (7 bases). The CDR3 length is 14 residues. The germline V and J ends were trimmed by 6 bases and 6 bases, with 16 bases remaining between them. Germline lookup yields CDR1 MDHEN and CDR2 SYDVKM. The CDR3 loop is CASRPRGGSDTQYF. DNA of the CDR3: TGTGCCAGCAGACCAAGGGGGGGGAGCGATACGCAGTATTTT.

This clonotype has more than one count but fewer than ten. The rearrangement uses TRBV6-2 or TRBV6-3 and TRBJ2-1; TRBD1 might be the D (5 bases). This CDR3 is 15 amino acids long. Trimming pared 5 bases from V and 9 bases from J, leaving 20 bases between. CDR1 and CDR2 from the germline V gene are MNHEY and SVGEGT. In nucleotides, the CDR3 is TGTGCCAGCAGTAAACCCCGCCCCAGGGATAGTGAGCAGTTCTTC. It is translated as CASSKPRPRDSEQFF.